Listed below are T cell receptor beta chains from one sample, sequenced in a study of blood T cells in healthy people across ages. TCRdb called the 5' RACE reads again in MiXCR, with one record for every CDR3 protein. Of roughly 1.4 million distinct CDR3 sequences listed, around 55% were seen once; the top ten hold 6.5% to 8%. The sequenced sample was blood. The receptors originated from a man younger than 30 in good health. Each CDR3 is given with its conserved first and last residue. A D gene is named only where the DNA matches it firmly. Clone size is not always given. Where it is, it says once, few, many or a class for expanded clones.

D	V	J	size	length	DNA	CDR3
TRBD2	TRBV12-3/TRBV12-4	TRBJ2-7	NA	18	TGTGCCAGCAGTTCTCAGGCTAGCGGGGGGCCTTGGATTAATGAGCAGTACTTC	CASSSQASGGPWINEQYF
TRBD1	TRBV29-1	TRBJ1-2	NA	13	TGCAGCGCCACCCGGACAGGGGCAAGTGGCTACACCTTC	CSATRTGASGYTF
NA	TRBV4-1	TRBJ2-7	NA	13	TGCGCCAGCAGCCAAGCATCGGGAAGAATTCAGTACTTC	CASSQASGRIQYF
TRBD1	TRBV2	TRBJ2-5	NA	17	TGTGCCAGCAGTGAATGGCAGGGGGCGCATCCAAGAGAGACCCAGTACTTC	CASSEWQGAHPRETQYF
NA	TRBV20-1	TRBJ2-7	NA	11	TGCAGTGCTGAGGGGCGGTACGAGCAGTACTTC	CSAEGRYEQYF
NA	TRBV4-2	TRBJ1-2	NA	15	TGTGCCAGCAGCCAAGATCGCGGGGTAGCAGATGGCTACACCTTC	CASSQDRGVADGYTF
TRBD2	TRBV18	TRBJ2-3	few	16	TGTGCCAGCTCACCTGCCGGGACTAGAGGCACAGATACGCAGTATTTT	CASSPAGTRGTDTQYF
NA	TRBV30	TRBJ2-7	NA	15	TGTGCCTGGAGTGCGCCGGGCACCCCGGCGGGGGAGCAGTACTTC	CAWSAPGTPAGEQYF
TRBD1	TRBV27	TRBJ1-2	NA	16	TGTGCCAGCAGTTCTTACCCGGGACAGAGGGCCGGTGGCTACACCTTC	CASSSYPGQRAGGYTF
TRBD2	TRBV10-3	TRBJ2-3	NA	15	TGTGCCATCAGAGAACTAGCGGGGGGGCCAGATACGCAGTATTTT	CAIRELAGGPDTQYF
NA	TRBV13	TRBJ1-1	NA	15	TGTGCCAGCAGCTTAATAAGGGATATGAACACTGAAGCTTTCTTT	CASSLIRDMNTEAFF
NA	TRBV14	TRBJ2-1	NA	14	TGTGCCAGCAGCCAAGATCGGGACTACAATGAGCAGTTCTTC	CASSQDRDYNEQFF
NA	TRBV7-9	TRBJ1-2	NA	14	TGTGCCAGCAGCATACGAGGGAATGACTATGGCTACACCTTC	CASSIRGNDYGYTF
TRBD2	TRBV7-2	TRBJ2-6	NA	16	TGTGCCTGCAGCTTAGCAGCGGGGTCTGGGGCCAACGTCCTGACTTTC	CACSLAAGSGANVLTF
TRBD2	TRBV13	TRBJ2-7	NA	16	TGTGCCAGCAGCTTAAGTTCGACTAGCAATTTCCACGAGCAGTACTTC	CASSLSSTSNFHEQYF
NA	TRBV11-2	TRBJ2-7	NA	14	TGTGCCAGCAGCTTGGCACTGAACGCCTACGAGCAGTACTTC	CASSLALNAYEQYF
TRBD2	TRBV20-1	TRBJ2-7	NA	15	TGCAGTGCTCCCAAGACTAGCGGGGGAGCCTACGAGCAGTACTTC	CSAPKTSGGAYEQYF
TRBD1	TRBV11-2	TRBJ1-2	few	16	TGTGCCAGCAGCTCAGAGGGACAGGGGAGGAACTATGGCTACACCTTC	CASSSEGQGRNYGYTF